What follows describes a single TCR beta chain. Sequencing used immunoSEQ multiplex PCR; TCRdb keeps in-frame clones, though not all of them. The table shows 2 million to 3 million clones, with roughly 93% occurring only once. The sample originates from a study of shared clonotypes between healthy human individuals. Germline loops: CDR1 SGHNT, CDR2 YYREEE (reference sequence). This CDR3 has 13 residues. Trimming removed 3 bases at V and 1 base at J, with 8 bases between. J is TRBJ2-7 and V is TRBV5-4; D call uncertain. The receptor's source is a man aged 18 to 35 in good health. Some clones in this sample may be carry-over from other donors' samples. What was sequenced was naive CD4+ T cells from PBMCs. Subset indicated: CD45RA+ positively selected. CDR3 in amino acids: CASSWEGSYEQYF. The CDR3 region has the DNA TGTGCCAGCAGCTGGGAAGGATCCTACGAGCAGTACTTC.